The rows below give T cell receptor beta chains drawn from one sample of a study of vaccination and CD4 T cells after COVID-19. TCRdb re-called the PCR reads through MiXCR, storing one row per CDR3 protein. The data hold over 10,000 distinct CDR3 sequences, with 76% observed a single time. These receptors have no identified antigens. Sequencing input: CD4+ T cells from blood, cultured in vitro. These receptors were taken from a human donor who had recovered from COVID-19. Each CDR3 is given with its conserved first and last residue. A D gene is named only where the DNA matches it firmly. The size field is filled for only some rows; it gives once, few, many or a size class.

d_call j_call clone_size v_call cdr3_aa cdr3_nt
- TRBJ2-5 - TRBV15 CATSRVRGSEQETQYF TGTGCCACCAGCAGAGTCAGGGGCAGCGAACAAGAGACCCAGTACTTC
- TRBJ1-1 - TRBV6-2/TRBV6-3 CASSYSNAGHLNTEAFF TGTGCCAGCAGTTACTCCAATGCGGGACACTTGAACACTGAAGCTTTCTTT
- TRBJ1-5 - TRBV19 CASSGVGSPGNQPQHF TGTGCCAGTAGTGGAGTAGGGAGTCCGGGCAATCAGCCCCAGCATTTT
- TRBJ1-3 - TRBV28 CASSSRGRGAGNTIYF TGTGCCAGCAGTTCAAGGGGGAGGGGGGCTGGAAACACCATATATTTT
TRBD1 TRBJ2-2 once TRBV6-1 CASSGQGTTGELFF TGTGCCAGCTCCGGACAGGGGACCACCGGGGAGCTGTTTTTT
TRBD1 TRBJ2-1 - TRBV28 CASSLLRAGGLNEQFF TGTGCCAGCAGCCTTCTACGGGCAGGGGGCTTGAATGAGCAGTTCTTC
- TRBJ1-1 - TRBV30 CAWNREFTEAFF TGTGCCTGGAACCGAGAATTCACTGAAGCTTTCTTT
- TRBJ1-1 - TRBV24-1 CATSEALRGEAFF TGTGCCACCAGTGAGGCCCTTAGGGGTGAAGCTTTCTTT
TRBD1 TRBJ1-5 - TRBV12-3/TRBV12-4 CASRDDRGGGQPQHF TGTGCCAGCAGAGATGACAGGGGCGGAGGTCAGCCCCAGCATTTT
- TRBJ2-5 - TRBV28 CASSFHLEGEKQETQYF TGTGCCAGCAGTTTCCACCTCGAGGGAGAGAAACAAGAGACCCAGTACTTC